What follows are 21 T cell receptor beta chains derived from one specimen sequenced in a study of T cell responses to AZD1222 COVID-19 vaccine. Sequencing was performed with immunoSEQ multiplex PCR; in TCRdb, only in-frame clones are kept and a portion is missing. Counted here are 90,000 to 150,000 clones, under 95% occurring once; the ten biggest clones make up 5.4%. Sequences were derived from peripheral blood, sampled on day 0 of AZD1222 vaccination. The receptors derive from an adult in good health.

The rearrangement links TRBV2 to TRBJ1-5; no definite D call. The CDR3 extends over 13 amino acids. The germline gives CDR1 SNHLY, CDR2 FYNNEI. V shed 7 bases and J shed 10 bases, with 17 bases lying between them. The CDR3 protein is CASTDYTISPQHF. The CDR3 bases are TGTGCCAGCACGGACTATACGATCAGCCCCCAGCATTTT.

The chain combines TRBV18 with TRBJ1-6; D is possibly TRBD1 (5 bases). Trimming shortened V by 2 bases and J by 9 bases, and 20 bases separated the two germline ends. The CDR3 totals 17 residues. Germline CDR1 reads KGHSH; CDR2 reads LQKENI. This CDR3 reads CASSPKSGIPPTSPLHF. The CDR3 nucleotides read TGTGCCAGCTCACCAAAGTCAGGGATCCCCCCCACTTCACCCCTCCACTTT.

The chain recombines TRBV5-1 with TRBJ2-7; D unclear. The CDR3 contains 13 residues. V was trimmed by 4 bases and J by 4 bases, leaving 12 bases between them. In germline, CDR1 is SGHRS, CDR2 YFSETQ. CDR3 residues: CASSPNAGYEQYF. The CDR3 DNA sequence: TGCGCCAGCAGCCCCAACGCTGGTTACGAGCAGTACTTC.

V gene TRBV18 combines with J gene TRBJ2-7; D remains ambiguous. The CDR3 is made up of 15 amino acids. The V gene lost 7 bases and the J gene lost 6 bases, with 22 bases spanning the gap. Germline V gene data show CDR1 as KGHSH and CDR2 as LQKENI. This CDR3 is CASLRDSGSLGEQYF. The CDR3 nucleotides read TGTGCCAGCTTACGTGACTCAGGCTCTTTAGGCGAGCAGTACTTC.

This clone came up a few times. CDR3 residues: CASEGGRPHHPHYGYTF. The CDR3 region has the DNA TGTGCCTCCGAGGGGGGCAGACCTCACCACCCTCACTATGGCTACACCTTC. This chain links TRBV30 with TRBJ1-2; perhaps TRBD1 as D (6 bases). CDR1 and CDR2 from the germline V gene are GTSNPN and SVGIG (reference sequence). There are 17 residues in the CDR3. V was pared by 7 bases and J by 3 bases, with 27 bases between.

The chain uses TRBV9 and TRBJ2-3; D call uncertain. The ends were cut back, 6 bases at V and 1 base at J, with 12 bases in the middle. In germline, CDR1 is SGDLS, CDR2 YYNGEE. This CDR3 has 14 amino acids. The CDR3 loop reads CASTVSSGTDTQYF. CDR3 nucleotide sequence: TGTGCCAGCACTGTAAGCTCCGGCACAGATACGCAGTATTTT. Full variable domain (outside the CDR3, taken from reference TRBV9 and TRBJ2-3): DSGVTQTPKHLITATGQRVTLRCSPRSGDLSVYWYQQSLDQGLQFLIQYYNGEERAKGNILERFSAQQFPDLHSELNLSSLELGDSALYFCASTVSSGTDTQYFGPGTRLTVL.

The genes are TRBV29-1 and TRBJ2-2, with D tentatively TRBD2 (6 bases). The CDR3 is 13 amino acids. Per germline, CDR1 SQVTM and CDR2 ANQGSEA. V gave up 3 bases and J gave up 4 bases, with 9 bases separating them. The DNA for the CDR3 is TGCAGCGTTGACGCGGGGTTCACCGGGGAGCTGTTTTTT. Translating gives CSVDAGFTGELFF.

The chain recombines TRBV18 with TRBJ1-5; no definite D call. This CDR3 is built from 14 residues. Trimming stripped 6 bases from V and 0 bases from J, with 9 bases between. Germline lookup yields CDR1 KGHSH and CDR2 LQKENI. The CDR3 DNA is TGTGCCAGCTCCCCCGAGTTTAGCAATCAGCCCCAGCATTTT. Its translation: CASSPEFSNQPQHF.

J is TRBJ2-3 and V is TRBV24-1; 7 bases map to TRBD2. The J segment lost 4 bases and the V segment lost 10 bases, leaving 10 bases of the junction unmatched. The CDR3 length is 14 residues. Germline V CDR1 and CDR2: KGHDR, SFDVKD. CDR3 amino acids: CATGRREAPDTQYF. CDR3 DNA: TGTGCCACTGGGAGACGGGAGGCCCCAGATACGCAGTATTTT.

V and J are TRBV6-5 and TRBJ1-1; D gene unclear. This CDR3 has 13 residues. From germline, CDR1 is MNHEY and CDR2 SVGAGI. Trimming stripped 5 bases from V and 10 bases from J, with 17 bases between. The CDR3 nucleotides read TGTGCCAGCAGTCTCGGTAGCCGTCTTGGAGCTTTCTTT. Translation: CASSLGSRLGAFF.

The chain carries TRBV11-2 and TRBJ1-6; a possible D gene is TRBD1 (5 bases). The CDR3 sequence is 13 residues long. The germline V gene encodes CDR1 SGHAT and CDR2 FQNNGV. The V end was cut by 1 base, the J end by 12 bases, with 10 bases between. CDR3 DNA sequence: TGTGCCAGCAGCTTAGGGGGGTCTAAACCCCTCCACTTT. It is translated as CASSLGGSKPLHF.

The V gene is TRBV9, the J gene TRBJ2-7; TRBD1 might be the D (5 bases). Trimming cost V 0 bases and J 3 bases, with 13 bases left between them. The germline V gene encodes CDR1 SGDLS and CDR2 YYNGEE. This CDR3 spans 15 amino acids. The CDR3 nucleotides are TGTGCCAGCAGCGTAGGACAGAGTTCATTCTACGAGCAGTACTTC. Residues: CASSVGQSSFYEQYF.

This chain joins TRBV30 and TRBJ2-6; unclear D gene. The CDR3 length is 14 residues. Germline V CDR1 and CDR2: GTSNPN, SVGIG (reference sequence). V was trimmed by 2 bases and J by 0 bases, leaving 5 bases between them. The CDR3, as DNA: TGTGCCTGGAGTATAAGCTCTGGGGCCAACGTCCTGACTTTC. Translated, it gives CAWSISSGANVLTF.

The chain joins TRBV7-2 to TRBJ1-3; perhaps TRBD1 as D (5 bases). The CDR3 length is 16 residues. CDR1 is SGHTA and CDR2 is FQGNSA in the germline V gene. V lost 6 bases, J lost 0 bases, and 15 bases lay in between. CDR3 DNA: TGTGCCAGCAGTCCCCATGAGGGACTCTCTGGAAACACCATATATTTT. Amino acid sequence: CASSPHEGLSGNTIYF.

V usage is TRBV5-4 and J usage is TRBJ2-1; the D gene is possibly TRBD2 (5 bases). The CDR3 is 15 residues long. Looked up from germline, CDR1 is SGHNT and CDR2 is YYREEE (reference sequence). Trimming cost V 3 bases and J 8 bases, with 18 bases left between them. CDR3 protein: CASSSTTIQLDEQFF. The CDR3 nucleotides are TGTGCCAGCAGCTCCACGACTATCCAGCTGGATGAGCAGTTCTTC.

The V gene is TRBV7-2, the J gene TRBJ2-5, with D unclear. V was pared by 5 bases and J by 4 bases, with 11 bases between. The germline V gene has CDR1 SGHTA and CDR2 FQGNSA. The CDR3 has 13 amino acids. The CDR3 bases are TGTGCCAGCAGCCAAAGGCTTCGAGAGACCCAGTACTTC. Residues: CASSQRLRETQYF.

In DNA form, the CDR3 reads TGTGCCAGTAGCGAAGCCAGGGGGCGTCCAGAGACCCAGTACTTC. Translating it yields CASSEARGRPETQYF. The chain employs TRBV19 and TRBJ2-5; 8 positions match TRBD1. With 6 bases clipped from V and 4 bases from J, the junction kept 10 bases outside the gene matches. The length of the CDR3 is 15 residues. The germline gives CDR1 LNHDA, CDR2 SQIVND (reference sequence).

The chain carries TRBV11-2 and TRBJ1-1; maybe TRBD1 (6 bases). The CDR3 covers 15 residues. The V gene lost 8 bases and the J gene lost 0 bases, with 16 bases spanning the gap. Looked up from germline, CDR1 is SGHAT and CDR2 is FQNNGV. The CDR3 sequence is CASQRRRGVNTEAFF. The CDR3 nucleotides are TGTGCCAGCCAACGTAGGAGGGGGGTGAACACTGAAGCTTTCTTT.

The chain uses TRBV7-3 and TRBJ2-3; a possible D gene is TRBD2 (5 bases). V was trimmed by 7 bases and J by 0 bases, leaving 11 bases between them. Germline assignment: CDR1 SGHTA and CDR2 FQGTGA. The CDR3 spans 14 residues. The CDR3 DNA sequence: TGTGCCAGCACATCCGGGATGAGCACAGATACGCAGTATTTT. Translated, it gives CASTSGMSTDTQYF.

The chain combines TRBV7-3 with TRBJ2-6, with D hard to call. The germline CDR1 and CDR2 sequences are SGHTA and FQGTGA. V was pared by 5 bases and J by 0 bases, with 17 bases between. The CDR3 has 18 residues. The CDR3 here is CASSPQTPGTSGANVLTF. CDR3 coding DNA: TGTGCCAGCAGCCCACAAACTCCTGGTACCTCTGGGGCCAACGTCCTGACTTTC.

CDR3: CASSLAVMNTEAFF. DNA of the CDR3: TGTGCCAGCAGCTTGGCCGTAATGAACACTGAAGCTTTCTTT. V and J are TRBV5-6 and TRBJ1-1; D not resolved. Trimming shortened V by 0 bases and J by 0 bases, and 6 bases separated the two germline ends. CDR3 length: 14 amino acids. The germline gives CDR1 SGHDT, CDR2 YYEEEE.